The 20 T cell receptor beta chains listed next were all sequenced from one sample in a study of CD8+ T cells in alopecia areata. Treatment reported: oral pan-JAK inhibitor, 5-10 mg twice daily. RNA extraction was followed by reverse transcription into cDNA, which acted as the sequencing template. The repertoire was sequenced with immunoSEQ multiplex PCR; TCRdb's copy has only in-frame clones and lacks some. The sample has under 300,000 clones, roughly 63% seen once. The material sequenced was CD4+ T cells sorted from blood, taken around week 54, from a patient treated with tofacitinib. These receptors originate from a human donor with alopecia areata.

The rearrangement links TRBV30 to TRBJ1-1, with D possibly matching TRBD1 (5 bases). V was shortened by 4 bases and J by 1 base, with 10 bases between the two germline ends. CDR3 length: 13 residues. In germline, CDR1 is GTSNPN, CDR2 SVGIG (reference sequence). DNA for the CDR3: TGTGCCTGGACAGACGACAGGAACACTGAAGCTTTCTTT. Its translation is CAWTDDRNTEAFF.

The chain employs TRBV29-1 and TRBJ1-1; TRBD1 aligns across 7 bases. J gave up 5 bases and V 3 bases, and 6 bases lay outside the gene matches. This CDR3 contains 13 residues. Germline V lookup: CDR1 SQVTM, CDR2 ANQGSEA. The CDR3 loop is CSVDRRTGTEAFF. The CDR3, as DNA: TGCAGCGTTGACCGACGGACAGGTACTGAAGCTTTCTTT.

This chain uses TRBV20-1 with TRBJ2-7; D is unresolved. Germline V gene sequence: CDR1 DFQATT, CDR2 SNEGSKA (reference sequence). The CDR3 length is 11 residues. Deletions cut 3 bases from V and 3 bases from J, with 6 bases between. Written as DNA, the CDR3 is TGCAGTGCTAGTGTCCTCTACGAGCAGTACTTC. Residues: CSASVLYEQYF.

The gene calls are TRBV27 and TRBJ2-6, with D uncertain. This CDR3 is built from 17 residues. The germline V and J ends were trimmed by 6 bases and 0 bases, with 15 bases remaining between them. From germline, CDR1 is MNHEY and CDR2 SMNVEV (reference sequence). CDR3 sequence reads: CASRVRSGVSGANVLTF. In DNA form, the CDR3 reads TGTGCCAGCAGAGTTCGGAGTGGCGTCTCTGGGGCCAACGTCCTGACTTTC.

This sequence joins TRBV30 and TRBJ2-7; possible D gene TRBD2, 6 bases. The germline V gene encodes CDR1 GTSNPN and CDR2 SVGIG (reference sequence). CDR3 length: 12 amino acids. The V end was cut by 3 bases, the J end by 6 bases, with 12 bases between. The CDR3 is CAWRPGLLEQYF. The CDR3 coding sequence is TGTGCCTGGAGACCGGGACTGCTCGAGCAGTACTTC.

This clone was seen only a few times. The sample contains more than one DNA sequence encoding this CDR3. The gene calls are TRBV9 and TRBJ2-3; no clear D. V was clipped by 3 bases and J by 0 bases, with 2 bases between them. Germline values: CDR1 SGDLS, CDR2 YYNGEE. This CDR3 spans 12 amino acids. In nucleotides, the CDR3 is TGTGCCAGCAGCGCTAGCACAGATACGCAGTATTTT. Residues: CASSASTDTQYF.

The rearrangement links TRBV18 to TRBJ2-7; perhaps TRBD1 as D (6 bases). This CDR3 spans 14 amino acids. The germline V and J ends were trimmed by 0 bases and 2 bases, with 8 bases remaining between them. Germline CDR1 is KGHSH and CDR2 is LQKENI. The CDR3 DNA reads as TGTGCCAGCTCACCACCGCCAGGGGCCTACGAGCAGTACTTC. Translating gives CASSPPPGAYEQYF. Full variable domain (outside the CDR3, taken from reference TRBV18 and TRBJ2-7): NAGVMQNPRHLVRRRGQEARLRCSPMKGHSHVYWYRQLPEEGLKFMVYLQKENIIDESGMPKERFSAEFPKEGPSILRIQQVVRGDSAAYFCASSPPPGAYEQYFGPGTRLTVT.

The V call is TRBV9, the J call TRBJ1-2, with unresolved D. The CDR3 spans 15 residues. Trimming removed 1 base from V and 1 base from J, with 11 bases in between. Germline CDR1 is SGDLS and CDR2 is YYNGEE. The CDR3 loop reads CASSVRAVDNYGYTF. DNA for the CDR3: TGTGCCAGCAGCGTAAGAGCAGTAGATAACTATGGCTACACCTTC.

This chain uses TRBV5-1 with TRBJ2-5, with 8 nucleotides matching TRBD2. The junction had 8 bases not matched to a gene; V was cut back by 3 bases and J by 4 bases. Germline V gives CDR1 SGHRS, CDR2 YFSETQ. The length of the CDR3 is 15 residues. CDR3 DNA: TGCGCCAGCAGCTCAGGACTAGCCCCTCCAGAGACCCAGTACTTC. Translated, it gives CASSSGLAPPETQYF.

CDR3 region: CASTPFLEGEQFF. CDR3 in DNA: TGTGCCAGCACCCCCTTTTTAGAGGGTGAGCAGTTCTTC. The chain employs TRBV14 and TRBJ2-1; TRBD2 might be the D (5 bases). V shed 7 bases and J shed 9 bases, with 16 bases lying between them. The CDR3 runs 13 residues. The germline gives CDR1 SGHDN, CDR2 FVKESK. The entire variable domain, with the rest obtained from reference TRBV14 and TRBJ2-1, is as follows: EAGVTQFPSHSVIEKGQTVTLRCDPISGHDNLYWYRRVMGKEIKFLLHFVKESKQDESGMPNNRFLAERTGGTYSTLKVQPAELEDSGVYFCASTPFLEGEQFFGPGTRLTVL.

The V and J genes are TRBV25-1 and TRBJ2-2; 8 bases match TRBD2. The CDR3 sequence is 14 residues long. Germline CDR1 reads MGHDK; CDR2 reads SYGVNS. Germline trimming cut 4 bases from V and 6 bases from J; bases unmatched to any gene: 4. The CDR3, as DNA: TGTGCCAGCAGTGTGAGCGGGGGAGCCGGGGAGCTGTTTTTT. This codes for CASSVSGGAGELFF.

V usage is TRBV29-1 and J usage is TRBJ1-1; a weak D match, TRBD1 (5 bases). This CDR3 is built from 14 residues. Germline V gene data show CDR1 as SQVTM and CDR2 as ANQGSEA. V was trimmed by 7 bases and J by 4 bases, leaving 19 bases between them. CDR3 sequence (DNA): TGCAGCGCTATGGGCTCAGGGAGGGTCACTGAAGCTTTCTTT. Its protein is CSAMGSGRVTEAFF.

The chain has TRBV30 and TRBJ1-2; D is possibly TRBD1 (6 bases). CDR1 and CDR2 (germline): GTSNPN, SVGIG (reference sequence). V lost 4 bases and J 0 bases, leaving 12 bases between the germline ends. CDR3 size: 14 residues. As DNA, the CDR3 is TGTGCCTGGATTCACAGGGATACTAACTATGGCTACACCTTC. It specifies CAWIHRDTNYGYTF.

This sequence joins TRBV30 and TRBJ1-1; 7 bases are shared with TRBD1. CDR1 and CDR2 from the germline V gene are GTSNPN and SVGIG (reference sequence). CDR3 length: 15 residues. With 2 bases clipped from V and 0 bases from J, the junction kept 6 bases outside the gene matches. CDR3 protein: CAWSRRGQMNTEAFF. The CDR3 DNA reads as TGTGCCTGGAGTAGGAGGGGGCAGATGAACACTGAAGCTTTCTTT.

This chain links TRBV27 with TRBJ2-7; D is possibly TRBD1 or TRBD2 (6 bases each). V was cut by 8 bases and J by 0 bases, with 11 bases left in between. CDR3 length: 13 amino acids. Per the germline V gene, CDR1 is MNHEY and CDR2 is SMNVEV (reference sequence). The CDR3 DNA reads as TGTGCCAGCGGGGGGCTCAGCTCCTACGAGCAGTACTTC. It encodes CASGGLSSYEQYF.

The chain joins TRBV4-1 to TRBJ2-2, with 9 bases identical to TRBD1. The CDR3 has 16 amino acids. CDR1 and CDR2 (germline): MGHRA, YSYEKL. V lost 3 bases, J lost 7 bases, and 9 bases stayed unmatched. The CDR3, as DNA: TGCGCCAGCAGCCAGACCGGACAGGGGAGTGGCGGGGAGCTGTTTTTT. It specifies CASSQTGQGSGGELFF.

The V gene is TRBV14, the J gene TRBJ2-3, with D unclear. The CDR3 covers 14 residues. Trimming took off 0 bases at V and 4 bases at J, with 8 bases between the two ends. CDR1 is SGHDN and CDR2 is FVKESK in the germline V gene. CDR3 region: CASSQDYSADTQYF. CDR3 in DNA: TGTGCCAGCAGCCAAGATTATTCCGCAGATACGCAGTATTTT.

In its sample, this clone was seen a few times. The chain recombines TRBV5-6 with TRBJ2-4; TRBD1 might be the D (5 bases). CDR3 length: 14 residues. Trimming stripped 0 bases from V and 3 bases from J, with 7 bases between. CDR1 is SGHDT and CDR2 is YYEEEE in the germline V gene. In DNA form, the CDR3 reads TGTGCCAGCAGCTTGGCTGACAGCAAAAACATTCAGTACTTC. Translated, it gives CASSLADSKNIQYF.

This rearrangement joins TRBV29-1 to TRBJ2-5, with 8 bases lining up with TRBD1. V lost 7 bases to trimming and J lost 0 bases; unmatched junction nucleotides: 1. The CDR3 consists of 12 residues. Germline loops: CDR1 SQVTM, CDR2 ANQGSEA. CDR3 nucleotides: TGCAGCGGGACAGGGAACCAAGAGACCCAGTACTTC. Translating gives CSGTGNQETQYF.

V gene TRBV6-1 combines with J gene TRBJ1-2; D is unresolved. CDR1 is MNHNS and CDR2 is SASEGT in the germline V gene. This CDR3 is 11 amino acids long. V was clipped by 8 bases and J by 4 bases, with 8 bases between them. The CDR3 spells CASSQSYGYTF. DNA for the CDR3: TGTGCCAGCTCCCAGTCCTATGGCTACACCTTC.